This T cell receptor beta chain was found in a study of cytomegalovirus exposure and HLA in healthy donors. Study-wide findings and caveats: The study recorded fewer than 200 TCR beta chains that were cytomegalovirus-associated. Cytomegalovirus status, reportedly, was diagnosed with high specificity and sensitivity by the classifier.

As regards this clone: As yet, its antigen is unknown.

Method: immunoSEQ multiplex PCR; TCRdb's copy keeps in-frame clones and lacks some. The sample has some 330,000 clones; 86% are singletons. This CDR3 contains 13 residues. Trimming removed 1 base from V and 4 bases from J, with 6 bases in between. Looked up from germline, CDR1 is SGHTS and CDR2 is YDEGEE. The TCR was taken from a woman aged 18-30 years in good health and CMV-seronegative. Material for sequencing was PBMCs. V usage is TRBV5-8 and J usage is TRBJ1-3; D ambiguous. In DNA, the CDR3 is TGTGCCAGCAGCTTGCATTTCGGAAACACCATATATTTT. Its protein product is CASSLHFGNTIYF. Using reference TRBV5-8 and TRBJ1-3 for the parts outside the CDR3, the full variable domain is EAGVTQSPTHLIKTRGQQATLRCSPISGHTSVYWYQQALGLGLQFLLWYDEGEERNRGNFPPRFSGRQFPNYSSELNVNALELEDSALYLCASSLHFGNTIYFGEGSWLTVV.